Below, 3 T cell receptor beta chains from the same sample are listed, as sequenced in a study of OX40 agonist ivuxolimab in advanced cancers. Assay used: immunoSEQ multiplex PCR; TCRdb lists only in-frame clones, some missing. Of about 71,000 clones in the sample, around 78% were seen once. This sample comprised CD4+ or CD8+ T cells sorted from blood, obtained in a trial of the OX40 agonist ivuxolimab. These receptors originate from an adult with an advanced solid tumor such as melanoma, head and neck, liver or kidney cancer.

This clone was detected a few times. The chain combines TRBV27 with TRBJ1-1; D gene unclear. The CDR3 consists of 13 residues. Germline V gene data show CDR1 as MNHEY and CDR2 as SMNVEV (reference sequence). Trimming took 6 bases from V and 4 from J, leaving 12 bases between them. The CDR3 reads CASRKEPTTEAFF. CDR3 nucleotide sequence: TGTGCCAGCAGGAAGGAACCGACCACTGAAGCTTTCTTT.

The chain combines TRBV5-1 with TRBJ2-5, with 12 positions matching TRBD2. The CDR3 is 18 amino acids. The germline gives CDR1 SGHRS, CDR2 YFSETQ. The V gene end was trimmed by 4 bases and the J gene end by 2 bases; junction bases not matched to a gene: 12. CDR3 region: CASSPRLAGAKGQETQYF. For the CDR3, the DNA is TGCGCCAGCAGCCCTAGACTAGCGGGGGCTAAGGGGCAAGAGACCCAGTACTTC.

The chain has TRBV5-4 and TRBJ2-7; 8 bases map to TRBD1. Germline V gene lookup returns CDR1 SGHNT and CDR2 YYREEE (reference sequence). This CDR3 contains 16 residues. V dropped 0 bases and J dropped 2; count of bases not matched to a gene: 7. In DNA, the CDR3 is TGTGCCAGCAGCTTGGAGTCCTGGACAGGGCCCTACGAGCAGTACTTC. This encodes CASSLESWTGPYEQYF.